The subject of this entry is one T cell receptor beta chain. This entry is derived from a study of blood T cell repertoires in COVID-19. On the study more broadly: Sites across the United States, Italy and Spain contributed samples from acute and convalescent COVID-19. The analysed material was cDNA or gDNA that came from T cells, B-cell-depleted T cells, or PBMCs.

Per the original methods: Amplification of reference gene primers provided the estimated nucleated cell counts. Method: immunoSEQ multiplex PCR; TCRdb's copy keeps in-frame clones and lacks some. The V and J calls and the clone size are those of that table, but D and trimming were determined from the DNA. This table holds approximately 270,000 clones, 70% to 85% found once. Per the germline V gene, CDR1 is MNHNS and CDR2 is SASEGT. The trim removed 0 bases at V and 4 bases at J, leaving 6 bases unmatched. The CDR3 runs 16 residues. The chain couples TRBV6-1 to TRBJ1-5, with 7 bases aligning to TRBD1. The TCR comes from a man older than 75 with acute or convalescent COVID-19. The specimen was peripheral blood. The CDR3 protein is CASSEAVRGPNQPQHF. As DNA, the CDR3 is TGTGCCAGCAGTGAAGCGGTAAGGGGGCCTAATCAGCCCCAGCATTTT.